This T cell receptor (beta chain) originates from a study of blood T cell repertoires in COVID-19. Study processing details: Quantification of nucleated cells was approximated via reference gene primer amplification. Method: immunoSEQ multiplex PCR; TCRdb's copy keeps in-frame clones and lacks some. V and J calls and clone size follow that table, whereas D and trimming were derived from the DNA. The table has 200,000 to 300,000 clones, around four fifths seen once; the top ten hold 5% to 7%. Trimming removed 1 base from V and 5 bases from J; junction bases left unmatched: 8. CDR1 and CDR2 from the germline V gene are MGHDK and SYGVNS. The CDR3 covers 16 residues.

The chain combines TRBV25-1 with TRBJ2-3; 8 bases are a match to TRBD2. Sequencing was carried out using peripheral blood. This clonotype was sampled from a woman aged 55 to 70 with active or convalescent COVID-19. This CDR3 reads CASSESRAGAGDTQYF. The DNA of the CDR3 is TGTGCCAGCAGTGAATCCCGAGCGGGAGCGGGAGATACGCAGTATTTT.